This T cell receptor beta chain appears in the sequencing data of a study of T cell changes during pregnancy in multiple sclerosis. Here immunoSEQ multiplex PCR was the method, and the copy in TCRdb shows in-frame clones only, minus some. The sample has some 41,000 clones, 80% to 90% seen once. The CDR3 sequence is 14 residues long. Germline-derived CDR1 and CDR2 are SGHRS and YFSETQ. V dropped 1 base and J dropped 3 bases, with 10 bases sitting between them. The chain links TRBV5-1 to TRBJ1-1; D unresolved. The sequence was obtained from a female donor with multiple sclerosis, enrolled in a pregnancy study. The input for sequencing was CD4+ T cells from peripheral blood mononuclear cells, taken in the first trimester of pregnancy. CDR3 amino acids: CASSLITRDTEAFF. CDR3 DNA: TGCGCCAGCAGCTTGATCACCCGGGACACTGAAGCTTTCTTT.